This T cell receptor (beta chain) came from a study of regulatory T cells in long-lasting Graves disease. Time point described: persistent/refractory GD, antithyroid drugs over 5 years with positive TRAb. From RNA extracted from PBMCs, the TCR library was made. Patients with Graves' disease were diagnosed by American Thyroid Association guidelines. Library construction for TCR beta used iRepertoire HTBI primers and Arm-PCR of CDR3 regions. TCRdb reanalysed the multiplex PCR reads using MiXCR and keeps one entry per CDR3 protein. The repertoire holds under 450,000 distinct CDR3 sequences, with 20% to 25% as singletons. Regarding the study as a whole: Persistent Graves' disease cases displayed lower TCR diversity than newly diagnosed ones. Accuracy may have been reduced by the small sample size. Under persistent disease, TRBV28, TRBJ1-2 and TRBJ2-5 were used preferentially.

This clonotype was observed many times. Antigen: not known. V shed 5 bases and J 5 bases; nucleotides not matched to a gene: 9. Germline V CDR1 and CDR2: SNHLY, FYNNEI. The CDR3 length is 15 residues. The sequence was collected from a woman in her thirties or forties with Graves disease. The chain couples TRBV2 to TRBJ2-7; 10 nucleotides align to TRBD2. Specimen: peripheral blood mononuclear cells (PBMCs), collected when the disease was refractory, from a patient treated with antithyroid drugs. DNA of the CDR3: TGTGCCAGCAGTCCCAGGGGACTAGCGTGGCACGAGCAGTACTTC. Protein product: CASSPRGLAWHEQYF.